These T cell receptor beta chains were read from a single sample in a study of blood T cells in healthy people across ages. TCRdb re-called the 5' RACE reads through MiXCR, storing one row per CDR3 protein. Seen here are roughly 720,000 distinct CDR3 sequences, less than 70% observed once, and the top ten hold 41%. Sequenced: blood. The origin of the receptors is a man older than 75 in good health. CDR3s leave out the opening cysteine and the closing phenylalanine or tryptophan.

12	TRBV24-1	TRBJ2-3	ATSDRGNTDTQY
12	TRBV10-2	TRBJ2-7	ASRGLGPSYEQY
13	TRBV9	TRBJ2-7	ASSPLQGVSYEQY
12	TRBV29-1	TRBJ2-2	SVAGAENTGELF
14	TRBV20-1	TRBJ1-5	SAPVGAGGRFQPQH
15	TRBV7-3	-	ASSVGGGSSSYNEQY
13	TRBV27	TRBJ2-2	ASSLRQGYNGELF
15	TRBV28	TRBJ2-3	ASSVSGREIGADTQY
12	TRBV12-3/TRBV12-4	TRBJ2-7	ASSTGTGLSEQY
11	TRBV29-1	TRBJ2-3	SVGLATTDTQY
13	TRBV11-2	TRBJ2-4	ASSFPGQGAKEQY
10	TRBV3-1	TRBJ2-7	ASSQGTNEQY
9	TRBV20-1	TRBJ2-5	SAISQETQY
11	TRBV5-1	TRBJ2-7	ASSLDVVYEQY
14	TRBV6-6	TRBJ1-1	ASSNPGTGIFTEAF
15	TRBV20-1	TRBJ1-4	SAAPGQGKGLWEKLF
12	TRBV20-1	TRBJ2-7	SAEPATGDYEQY
11	TRBV3-1	TRBJ2-3	ASSQDLEGYAY
11	TRBV5-5	TRBJ1-1	ASSLDGMTEAF
11	TRBV29-1	TRBJ2-3	SGGGVWFRDAY
13	TRBV27	TRBJ2-5	ASSSWTGYQETQY
13	TRBV6-5	TRBJ1-3	ASSYVQGSGNTIY
15	TRBV2	TRBJ2-3	ASSSSPLAGLYRDAY
14	TRBV24-1	TRBJ1-2	ATSYLASGGLYGYT
13	TRBV9	TRBJ2-7	ASSVGVAGAYEQY
12	TRBV6-5	TRBJ2-1	ASRVAGSYNEQF
11	TRBV10-3	TRBJ2-7	AITLGQTYEQY
14	TRBV10-3	TRBJ2-1	AIRDGTSGTYNEQF
12	TRBV24-1	TRBJ2-2	ATSEAQYQEELF
10	TRBV7-2	TRBJ2-2	ASSLNTGELF
14	TRBV5-1	TRBJ1-5	ASSLGGTVSNQPQH
16	TRBV5-1	TRBJ2-3	GSSSTSGSPGGTDTQY
13	TRBV9	-	ASSVDQGIGYEQY
17	TRBV20-1	TRBJ2-4	SAPSRGAGLTLAKNIQY
11	TRBV27	TRBJ2-5	ASMPIGQETQY
17	TRBV2	TRBJ1-2	ASSEGVWRERHTNYGYT
14	TRBV5-5	TRBJ1-5	ASSPEGGWGNQPQH
10	TRBV30	TRBJ2-7	AWSSGNYEQY
11	TRBV25-1	-	ASSPGKGYEQY
13	TRBV27	TRBJ2-3	ASSCRTGTTDTQY
12	TRBV20-1	TRBJ1-2	SASQTGTAYGYT
14	TRBV20-1	TRBJ2-3	SAPNPRKGVTDTQY
16	TRBV7-2	TRBJ2-5	ASSLVLAGGLGQETQY
13	TRBV4-1	-	ASRRTPAGYYEQY
15	TRBV14	TRBJ2-1	ASSQDTSPRPYNEQF
10	TRBV12-3/TRBV12-4	TRBJ2-3	ASSLSPRYAY